A selection of T cell receptor beta chains follows, all from one sample in a study of CXCR3-negative and CXCR3-positive naive CD8 T cells. After re-calling the 5' RACE reads, TCRdb lists one entry per CDR3 protein, DNA absent. Its table records tens of thousands of distinct CDR3 sequences. Source material: memory CD8+ T cells from blood. These receptors were collected from a human donor in good health. Some clones in this sample may be carry-over from other donors' samples. Both conserved end residues are part of each CDR3.

v_call,j_call,cdr3_aa
TRBV7-9,TRBJ2-3,CASSGLGTTDTQYF
TRBV10-3,TRBJ2-5,CAISESAETQYF
TRBV5-1,TRBJ1-5,CASSLGAGDQPQHF
TRBV20-1,TRBJ2-3,CSARVEYPPLTDTQYF
TRBV7-8,TRBJ2-7,CASSPYRVYEQYF
TRBV7-9,TRBJ1-1,CASSLGQGLNTEAFF
TRBV19,TRBJ1-1,CASSTRPAMNTEAFF
TRBV12-3/TRBV12-4,TRBJ1-2,CASSWEANYGYTF
TRBV4-2,TRBJ1-1,CASSPSTGVNTEAFF
TRBV6-2/TRBV6-3,TRBJ2-3,CASSPGTSGGSDTQYF
TRBV25-1,TRBJ1-1,CATRDRGLGEAFF